Listed here is a single T cell receptor beta chain. Some clones are missing from TCRdb's copy, which holds only in-frame ones; the method was immunoSEQ multiplex PCR. The table includes some 2,000,000 clones, 95% detected once. Germline V gene lookup returns CDR1 SGHRS and CDR2 YFSETQ. The V gene lost 3 bases and the J gene lost 5 bases, with 12 bases spanning the gap. The CDR3 loop spans 13 amino acids. The sample belongs to a study of shared clonotypes between healthy human individuals. The chain carries TRBV5-1 and TRBJ2-7; weak D call: TRBD1 (6 bases). This clonotype originated in a man younger than 35 in good health. Sequenced input: naive CD4+ T cells sorted from blood. Subset: CD45RA+ positively selected. As DNA, the CDR3 is TGCGCCAGCAGCTCGGACAGAAACCACGAGCAGTACTTC. It is translated as CASSSDRNHEQYF.